A selection of T cell receptor beta chains follows, all from one sample in a study of OX40 agonist ivuxolimab in advanced cancers. This table comes from immunoSEQ multiplex PCR, and its TCRdb copy is limited to in-frame clones, with some not included. The top ten clones hold approximately 7.9% of a sample with some 71,000 clones, about four fifths of them seen once. Specimen: CD4+ or CD8+ T cells sorted from blood, collected in a trial of the OX40 agonist ivuxolimab. All receptors derive from an adult with an advanced solid tumor such as melanoma, head and neck, liver or kidney cancer. The CDR3 runs from the conserved cysteine through the conserved F or W. The D gene is left open where the match is weak. Expanded clones get a size class; other rows say once, few or many, or leave the size out.

>TRBV5-1|NA|TRBJ1-5|TRBD1
CASSIGTGDHQPQHF
TGCGCCAGCAGCATAGGGACAGGGGATCATCAGCCCCAGCATTTT
>TRBV4-1|NA|TRBJ2-3|TRBD1
CASSAVWGQSTDTQYF
TGCGCCAGCAGCGCCGTCTGGGGACAGAGCACAGATACGCAGTATTTT
>TRBV5-1|NA|TRBJ2-7|NA
CASREDAYSYEQYF
TGCGCCAGCAGGGAGGACGCGTACTCCTACGAGCAGTACTTC
>TRBV5-6|once|TRBJ1-1|TRBD1
CASSDGQGRGYAFF
TGTGCCAGCAGCGACGGACAGGGTCGGGGATACGCTTTCTTT
>TRBV7-9|NA|TRBJ1-2|TRBD1
CASSLQGADGYTF
TGTGCCAGCAGCTTACAGGGGGCTGATGGCTACACCTTC
>TRBV5-1|NA|TRBJ2-1|NA
CASSLVAGEQFF
TGCGCCAGCAGCTTGGTTGCAGGGGAGCAGTTCTTC
>TRBV7-2|NA|TRBJ1-1|NA
CASSGAGSMTEAFF
TGTGCCAGCAGCGGGGCAGGGAGTATGACTGAAGCTTTCTTT
>TRBV7-2|NA|TRBJ1-3|NA
CASSLDGAPGNTIYF
TGTGCCAGCAGCCTTGATGGGGCTCCTGGAAACACCATATATTTT
>TRBV27|NA|TRBJ1-1|TRBD1
CASSRRDSLNTEAFF
TGTGCCAGCAGTCGCCGGGACAGCCTGAACACTGAAGCTTTCTTT
>TRBV7-9|once|TRBJ1-5|NA
CASSSGGNQPQHF
TGTGCCAGCAGCTCAGGGGGCAATCAGCCCCAGCATTTT
>TRBV5-1|NA|TRBJ2-3|NA
CASSLWGMETDTQYF
TGCGCCAGCAGCCTGTGGGGTATGGAAACAGATACGCAGTATTTT
>TRBV5-1|NA|TRBJ2-4|NA
CASSLGRAVTGNIQYF
TGCGCCAGCAGCTTGGGGAGGGCAGTGACGGGAAACATTCAGTACTTC
>TRBV7-9|NA|TRBJ2-3|TRBD1
CASSLAGQGFFVTQYF
TGTGCCAGCAGCCTCGCCGGACAGGGGTTCTTTGTTACGCAGTATTTT
>TRBV10-3|NA|TRBJ1-2|NA
CAISEAGREGYTF
TGTGCCATCAGTGAGGCAGGGAGGGAAGGCTACACCTTC
>TRBV6-5|NA|TRBJ1-3|NA
CASSYGAADSGNTIYF
TGTGCCAGCAGTTACGGGGCCGCCGACTCTGGAAACACCATATATTTT
>TRBV15|NA|TRBJ2-7|TRBD1
CATRRDRSSYEQYF
TGTGCCACCAGAAGGGACAGGAGCTCCTACGAGCAGTACTTC
>TRBV5-6|NA|TRBJ1-3|TRBD1
CASSPGTGGLYSGNTIYF
TGTGCCAGCAGCCCGGGGACAGGGGGTTTATACTCTGGAAACACCATATATTTT
>TRBV7-9|NA|TRBJ2-7|NA
CASSLESGRGPAYEQYF
TGTGCCAGCAGCTTAGAGTCAGGCCGGGGTCCTGCCTACGAGCAGTACTTC
>TRBV4-2|few|TRBJ1-3|TRBD1
CASSQATGILSGNTIYF
TGTGCCAGCAGCCAAGCGACAGGGATCCTCTCTGGAAACACCATATATTTT
>TRBV7-9|NA|TRBJ2-3|NA
CASSLFAGWSTDTQYF
TGTGCCAGCAGCTTATTCGCAGGGTGGAGCACAGATACGCAGTATTTT
>TRBV7-2|once|TRBJ1-2|TRBD1
CASSLGSGGARGYTF
TGTGCCAGCAGCTTAGGTTCAGGGGGCGCGCGGGGCTACACCTTC
>TRBV4-1|NA|TRBJ2-1|NA
CASSPLGGQHNEQFF
TGCGCCAGCAGCCCACTCGGCGGACAGCACAATGAGCAGTTCTTC
>TRBV7-9|NA|TRBJ2-1|NA
CASSYHPGQSGGDNEQFF
TGTGCCAGCAGCTACCACCCGGGACAGTCCGGGGGGGACAATGAGCAGTTCTTC
>TRBV2|NA|TRBJ2-2|TRBD2
CASSRTSASGELFF
TGTGCCAGCAGCCGAACTAGCGCTAGCGGGGAGCTGTTTTTT
>TRBV5-1|NA|TRBJ2-3|NA
CASRLDLTDTQYF
TGCGCCAGCAGGCTAGACCTCACAGATACGCAGTATTTT
>TRBV7-3|once|TRBJ1-1|NA
CASSLSGDRDEAFF
TGTGCCAGCAGCTTATCAGGGGATAGAGATGAAGCTTTCTTT
>TRBV2|NA|TRBJ2-7|TRBD2
CASSEWGGLPYF
TGTGCCAGCAGTGAATGGGGGGGGTTGCCGTACTTC
>TRBV6-6|NA|TRBJ1-6|TRBD1
CASSSGQGNSPLHF
TGTGCCAGCAGTTCGGGACAGGGTAATTCACCCCTCCACTTT
>TRBV2|NA|TRBJ1-2|NA
CASSAGRGVAYGYTF
TGTGCCAGCAGTGCCGGGCGGGGGGTGGCCTATGGCTACACCTTC
>TRBV28|NA|TRBJ1-1|NA
CASSLDRETEAFF
TGTGCCAGCAGTTTAGACCGGGAAACTGAAGCTTTCTTT
>TRBV9|NA|TRBJ2-4|NA
CASSVGERAESKNIQYF
TGTGCCAGCAGCGTAGGCGAGAGGGCTGAGTCCAAAAACATTCAGTACTTC
>TRBV30|NA|TRBJ2-1|NA
CAWSVPGPMTYNEQFF
TGTGCCTGGAGTGTACCAGGGCCCATGACCTACAATGAGCAGTTCTTC
>TRBV29-1|once|TRBJ1-3|TRBD1
CSVRTGLSSGNTIYF
TGCAGCGTCCGGACAGGGCTTTCCTCTGGAAACACCATATATTTT
>TRBV2|NA|TRBJ2-3|NA
CASSDREGTDTQYF
TGTGCCAGTTCAGACAGAGAGGGCACAGATACGCAGTATTTT
>TRBV6-4|NA|TRBJ1-5|NA
CASSVQQPQHF
TGTGCCAGCAGTGTCCAGCAGCCCCAGCATTTT